The table lists the clone carrying this T cell receptor beta chain with a few counts. Time point described: persistent/refractory GD, antithyroid drugs over 5 years with positive TRAb. PBMC RNA was the source of the TCR library. This record belongs to a study of regulatory T cells in long-lasting Graves disease. Whole-study context: The definition of persistent Graves' disease was over 5 years of antithyroid drugs with positive TSH receptor antibodies.

The authors built TCR beta libraries using iRepertoire HTBI primers and Arm-PCR of CDR3 regions. Using its own MiXCR run on the multiplex PCR reads, TCRdb lists one record per CDR3 protein. The profile shows 450,000 or so distinct CDR3 sequences, roughly 22% of them singletons. This CDR3 region has 14 residues. Germline V lookup: CDR1 SEHNR, CDR2 FQNEAQ (reference sequence). V shed 6 bases, J shed 5 bases, and the junction held 4 bases outside the gene matches. This sequence originates from a female donor with Graves disease. The V and J genes are TRBV7-9 and TRBJ1-5; TRBD1 agrees at 10 bases. The specimen was peripheral blood mononuclear cells (PBMCs), collected when the disease was refractory, from a patient treated with antithyroid drugs. The CDR3 here is CASSQDRGDQPQHF. The CDR3 DNA is TGTGCCAGCAGTCAGGACAGGGGGGATCAGCCCCAGCATTTT.